Here is one T cell receptor beta chain with its context. How the authors handled the data: From reference gene primer amplification, estimates of nucleated cell counts were derived. The data were produced by immunoSEQ multiplex PCR, yet TCRdb's version contains in-frame clones alone and is incomplete. The DNA gave D and trimming, while V, J and clone size come from that table. Altogether about 300,000 clones are present, roughly nine tenths being singletons, with the ten largest covering 1.5% to 2%. This record belongs to a study of blood T cell repertoires in COVID-19. Study context: Spain, Italy and the United States supplied samples that represented acute and convalescent COVID-19. PBMCs, B-cell-depleted T cells, or T cells were the source of the cDNA or gDNA that made up the material.

CDR1 is SGHAT and CDR2 is FQDESV in the germline V gene (reference sequence). The CDR3 extends over 15 amino acids. V gave up 4 bases and J gave up 7 bases, with 17 bases separating them. Seattle's cohort entered during active infection and was followed longitudinally. Sequences were obtained from peripheral blood. The receptor's source is a woman aged 25 to 39 with COVID-19, enrolled during active disease. The chain is built from TRBV11-1 and TRBJ2-1; D may be TRBD2 (6 bases). DNA for the CDR3: TGTGCCAGCAGCTCGCGGGACGTCGGGCCGAATGAGCAGTTCTTC. This codes for CASSSRDVGPNEQFF.